This T cell receptor beta chain was recorded in a study of T cell repertoires in cytomegalovirus infection. Germline assignment: CDR1 SEHNR and CDR2 FQNEAQ (reference sequence). The V end lost 5 bases, the J end lost 4 bases, and 23 bases lay between the germline ends. The CDR3 has 17 residues. General study points: Identification of carriers of CMV plus the relevant HLA was performed using cumulative public TCR beta family frequency. Ex vivo, HLA-C-restricted CMV-specific TCR beta clonotypes prevailed over the rest of the response.

Via MiXCR, TCRdb re-called the reads, giving one row per CDR3 protein. The sample contains about 600,000 distinct CDR3 sequences, roughly a quarter of which appear only once. This clonotype has a handful of counts. As yet, its antigen is unknown. The chain is built from TRBV7-9 and TRBJ1-2; tentatively, D is TRBD1 (5 bases). The TCR originated in a human donor in good health (CMV status not recorded). Some clones in this sample may be carry-over from other donors' samples. Sequencing was carried out using CD8+ T cells from PBMCs. The CDR3 loop reads CASSSRDHLGRAYGYTF. The CDR3 nucleotides are TGTGCCAGCAGCAGCCGGGACCACCTGGGAAGGGCCTATGGCTACACCTTC.